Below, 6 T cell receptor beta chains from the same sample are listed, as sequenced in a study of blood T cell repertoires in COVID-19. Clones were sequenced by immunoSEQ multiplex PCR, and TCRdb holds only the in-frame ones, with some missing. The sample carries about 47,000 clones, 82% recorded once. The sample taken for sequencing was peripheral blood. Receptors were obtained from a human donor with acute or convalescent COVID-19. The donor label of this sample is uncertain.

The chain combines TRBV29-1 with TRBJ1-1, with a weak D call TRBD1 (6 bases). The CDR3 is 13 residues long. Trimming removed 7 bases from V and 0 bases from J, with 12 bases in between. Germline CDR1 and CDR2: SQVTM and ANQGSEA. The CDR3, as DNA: TGCAGCGGGTCAGGGGCGATGAACACTGAAGCTTTCTTT. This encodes CSGSGAMNTEAFF.

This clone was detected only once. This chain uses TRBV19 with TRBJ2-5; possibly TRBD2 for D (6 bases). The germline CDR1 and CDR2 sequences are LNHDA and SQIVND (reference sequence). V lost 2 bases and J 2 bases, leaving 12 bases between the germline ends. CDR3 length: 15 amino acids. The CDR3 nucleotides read TGTGCCAGTAGTATAATCAAGGCGGGACAAGAGACCCAGTACTTC. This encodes CASSIIKAGQETQYF.

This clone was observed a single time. The CDR3 nucleotides are TGTGCCAGCAGCTCAGGACAGGGCTCCTACAATGAGCAGTTCTTC. Translating it yields CASSSGQGSYNEQFF. The J gene is TRBJ2-1, the V gene TRBV7-2; 8 bases fit TRBD1. CDR3 size: 15 residues. CDR1 is SGHTA and CDR2 is FQGNSA in the germline V gene. The junction had 2 bases not matched to a gene; V was cut back by 4 bases and J by 0 bases. Variable domain in full (rest from reference TRBV7-2 and TRBJ2-1): GAGVSQSPSNKVTEKGKDVELRCDPISGHTALYWYRQSLGQGLEFLIYFQGNSAPDKSGLPSDRFSAERTGGSVSTLTIQRTQQEDSAVYLCASSSGQGSYNEQFFGPGTRLTVL.

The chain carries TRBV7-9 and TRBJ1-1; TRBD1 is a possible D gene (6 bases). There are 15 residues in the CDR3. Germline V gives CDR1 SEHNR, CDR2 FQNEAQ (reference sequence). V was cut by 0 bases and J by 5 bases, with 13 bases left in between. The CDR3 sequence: CASSLAQGRLTEAFF. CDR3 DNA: TGTGCCAGCAGCTTAGCCCAGGGGCGGTTGACTGAAGCTTTCTTT. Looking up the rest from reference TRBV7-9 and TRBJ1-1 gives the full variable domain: DTGVSQNPRHKITKRGQNVTFRCDPISEHNRLYWYRQTLGQGPEFLTYFQNEAQLEKSRLLSDRFSAERPKGSFSTLEIQRTEQGDSAMYLCASSLAQGRLTEAFFGQGTRLTVV.

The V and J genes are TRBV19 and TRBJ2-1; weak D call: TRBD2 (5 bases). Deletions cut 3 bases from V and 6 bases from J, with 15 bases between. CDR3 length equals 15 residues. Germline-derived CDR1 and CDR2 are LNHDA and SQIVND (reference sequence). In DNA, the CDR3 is TGTGCCAGTAGTATCCCCGGACTCTACACCAATGAGCAGTTCTTC. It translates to CASSIPGLYTNEQFF. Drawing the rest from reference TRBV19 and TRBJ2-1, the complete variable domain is DGGITQSPKYLFRKEGQNVTLSCEQNLNHDAMYWYRQDPGQGLRLIYYSQIVNDFQKGDIAEGYSVSREKKESFPLTVTSAQKNPTAFYLCASSIPGLYTNEQFFGPGTRLTVL.

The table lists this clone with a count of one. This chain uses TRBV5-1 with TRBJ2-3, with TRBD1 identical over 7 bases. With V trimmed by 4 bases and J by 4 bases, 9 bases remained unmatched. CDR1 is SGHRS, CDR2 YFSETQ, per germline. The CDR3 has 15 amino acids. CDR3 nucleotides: TGCGCCAGCAGCAGACAGGGTGGAATAGCAGATACGCAGTATTTT. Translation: CASSRQGGIADTQYF.